The clone carrying this TCR beta chain was counted once. What it recognizes is unknown. Produced via immunoSEQ multiplex PCR; TCRdb's table is partial and in-frame only. The data hold 150,000 or so clones, with around 83% observed a single time. The data were taken from a study of T cell responses to AZD1222 COVID-19 vaccine. Study findings and constraints: Clonal diversity was possibly underestimated; the donors were predominantly white British and more often female. Reports indicate that nearly half of spike-specific TCRs are directed at unmutated variant regions. Repertoires were obtained only post-peak T cell response.

The source is an adult in good health. The material was peripheral blood, obtained on day 0 of MenACWY control vaccination.

The CDR3 region is CASSIGDVGLSGNTIYF. In nucleotides, the CDR3 is TGTGCCAGTAGTATAGGGGACGTGGGACTCTCTGGAAACACCATATATTTT. The rearrangement uses TRBV19 and TRBJ1-3; TRBD1 is a possible D gene (5 bases). Germline V lookup: CDR1 LNHDA, CDR2 SQIVND (reference sequence). V was clipped by 1 base and J by 0 bases, with 13 bases between them. The CDR3 length is 17 residues.